This T cell receptor beta chain was captured in a study of T-cell memory formation after mild COVID-19. Findings of the study overall: A subset of responding clones appeared in pre-infection memory, suggesting cross-reactive memory joined.

As for this clonotype: Its matching antigen is unknown.

Looked up from germline, CDR1 is SGHTA and CDR2 is FQGNSA. Trimming stripped 2 bases from V and 7 bases from J, with 17 bases between. The CDR3 consists of 16 residues. One entry per CDR3 protein, called by TCRdb with MiXCR from the 5' RACE reads. The data hold 250,000 to 300,000 distinct CDR3 sequences, with under 20% observed a single time. The specimen was PBMCs or a T cell subset sorted from them (not recorded which). J is TRBJ2-2 and V is TRBV7-2; no clear D gene. The TCR was taken from a man between 18 and 29 years old who had mild COVID-19 (a few samples of this study predate the infection). Cell type and time point are not known. CDR3 protein: CASSLMYGLTIGELFF. The CDR3 coding sequence is TGTGCCAGCAGCTTAATGTATGGGCTTACCATCGGGGAGCTGTTTTTT. Looking up the rest from reference TRBV7-2 and TRBJ2-2 gives the full variable domain: GAGVSQSPSNKVTEKGKDVELRCDPISGHTALYWYRQSLGQGLEFLIYFQGNSAPDKSGLPSDRFSAERTGGSVSTLTIQRTQQEDSAVYLCASSLMYGLTIGELFFGEGSRLTVL.